What follows describes a single T cell receptor beta chain. The authors' processing: Cell counts per sample came from amplifying reference gene primers. The repertoire was sequenced with immunoSEQ multiplex PCR; TCRdb's copy has only in-frame clones and lacks some. The D gene and trimming were derived from the DNA, and the V and J assignments and clone size from that table. The sample has some 80,000 clones; around 81% are singletons. This record comes from a study of blood T cell repertoires in COVID-19. Study in general: Samples came from the United States, Italy and Spain, spanning acute and convalescent COVID-19. PBMCs, B-cell-depleted T cells, or T cells were the source of the cDNA or gDNA that made up the material.

This receptor was taken from a human donor in a cohort sampled during active COVID-19. The specimen was peripheral blood.

The CDR3 nucleotides read TGCAGCGTTGTAGAGCGGGGCTTTTACAATGAGCAGTTCTTC. This translates into CSVVERGFYNEQFF. V and J are TRBV29-1 and TRBJ2-1, with 7 bases fitting TRBD2. Per the germline V gene, CDR1 is SQVTM and CDR2 is ANQGSEA. This CDR3 region has 14 residues. The V gene end was trimmed by 4 bases and the J gene end by 4 bases; junction bases not matched to a gene: 7.